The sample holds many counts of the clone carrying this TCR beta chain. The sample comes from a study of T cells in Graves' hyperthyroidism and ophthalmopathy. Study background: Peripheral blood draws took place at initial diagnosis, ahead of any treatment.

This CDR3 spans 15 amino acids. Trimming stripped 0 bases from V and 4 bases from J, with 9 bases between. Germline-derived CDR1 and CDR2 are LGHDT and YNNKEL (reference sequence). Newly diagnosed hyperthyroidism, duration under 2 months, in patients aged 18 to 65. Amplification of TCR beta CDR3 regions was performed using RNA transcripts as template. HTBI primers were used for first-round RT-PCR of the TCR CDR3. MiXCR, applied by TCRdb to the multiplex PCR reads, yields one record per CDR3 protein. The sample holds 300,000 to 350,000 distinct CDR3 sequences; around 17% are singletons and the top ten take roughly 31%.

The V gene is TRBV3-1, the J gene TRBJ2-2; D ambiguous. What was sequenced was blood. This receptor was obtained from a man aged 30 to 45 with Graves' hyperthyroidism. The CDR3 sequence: CASSQDAVVTGELFF. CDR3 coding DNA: TGTGCCAGCAGCCAAGATGCGGTCGTCACCGGGGAGCTGTTTTTT. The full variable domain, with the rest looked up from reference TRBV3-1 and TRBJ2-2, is DTAVSQTPKYLVTQMGNDKSIKCEQNLGHDTMYWYKQDSKKFLKIMFSYNNKELIINETVPNRFSPKSPDKAHLNLHINSLELGDSAVYFCASSQDAVVTGELFFGEGSRLTVL.